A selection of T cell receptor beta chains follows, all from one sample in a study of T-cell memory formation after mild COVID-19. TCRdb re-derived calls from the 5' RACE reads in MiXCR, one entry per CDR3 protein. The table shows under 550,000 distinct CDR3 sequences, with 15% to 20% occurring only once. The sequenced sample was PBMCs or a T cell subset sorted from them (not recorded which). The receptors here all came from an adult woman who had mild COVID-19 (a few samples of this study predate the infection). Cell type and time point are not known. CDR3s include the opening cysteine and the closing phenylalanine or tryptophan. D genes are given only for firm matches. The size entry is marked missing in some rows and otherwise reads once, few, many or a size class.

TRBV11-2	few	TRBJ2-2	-	TGTGCCAGCAAAGGGGGGGCCGGGGAGCTGTTTTTT	CASKGGAGELFF
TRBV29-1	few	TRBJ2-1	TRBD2	TGCAGCGTGGAGCCGGGACTAGCAATAAGCTCCTACAATGAGCAGTTCTTC	CSVEPGLAISSYNEQFF
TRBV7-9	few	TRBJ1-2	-	TGTGCCAGCAGCTTAGAGCGGGGGTTGGGAGGAAGTACCTTCGGCTACACCTTC	CASSLERGLGGSTFGYTF
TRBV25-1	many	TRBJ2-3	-	TGTGCCAGCAGTGAACCCTCCACAGATACGCAGTATTTT	CASSEPSTDTQYF
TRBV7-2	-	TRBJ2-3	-	TGTGCCAGCAGCACCCCGGTCCCAGATACGCAGTATTTT	CASSTPVPDTQYF
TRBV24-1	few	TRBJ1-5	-	TGTGCCACCAGTGAATCAGTTGGTTTTCAGCCCCAGCATTTT	CATSESVGFQPQHF
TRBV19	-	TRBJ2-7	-	TGTGCCAGTAGTTTAAAATCGAACTACGAGCAGTACTTC	CASSLKSNYEQYF
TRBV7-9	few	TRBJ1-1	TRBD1	TGTGCCAGCAGCCCTAAGGGGGCGGCTGAAGCTTTCTTT	CASSPKGAAEAFF
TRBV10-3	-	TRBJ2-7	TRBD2	TGTGCCATCAGTGAGGGGAGGGACGAGCAGTACTTC	CAISEGRDEQYF
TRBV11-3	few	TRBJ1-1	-	TGTGCCAGCATTTCATGGGGTACCCCTGAAGCTTTCTTT	CASISWGTPEAFF
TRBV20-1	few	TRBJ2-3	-	TGCAGTGCTCGGGGCCTATTAGGCGATACGCAGTATTTT	CSARGLLGDTQYF
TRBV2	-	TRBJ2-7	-	TGTGCCAGCAGTGATGGGACGGCGGAGCAGTACTTC	CASSDGTAEQYF
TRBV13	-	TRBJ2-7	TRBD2	TGTGCCAGCAGAAAAGCGGGAGGAGGCTACGAGCAGTACTTC	CASRKAGGGYEQYF
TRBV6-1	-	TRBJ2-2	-	TGTGCCAGCAGTGAATGGGGGGAGCTGTTTTTT	CASSEWGELFF
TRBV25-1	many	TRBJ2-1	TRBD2	TGTGCCAGCAGTGAATCGGGCCTTCTAGCGGGGGGGAGCTCCTACAATGAGCAGTTCTTC	CASSESGLLAGGSSYNEQFF
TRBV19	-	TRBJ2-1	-	TGTGCCAGTAGTATGAGGGGGTTGGAAGGCAATGAGCAGTTCTTC	CASSMRGLEGNEQFF
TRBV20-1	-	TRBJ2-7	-	TGCAGTGCCAGAGGAGCCCTCTCCTACGAGCAGTACTTC	CSARGALSYEQYF
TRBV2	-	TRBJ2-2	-	-	CATSYGDRVLAGSCFF
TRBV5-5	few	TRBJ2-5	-	TGTGCCAGCAGCGCGATGCTTGGAGGGGGCCAAGAGACCCAGTACTTC	CASSAMLGGGQETQYF
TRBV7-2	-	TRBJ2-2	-	TGTGCCAGCAGCTTAGCCTCCGAGACCGGGGAGCTGTTTTTT	CASSLASETGELFF
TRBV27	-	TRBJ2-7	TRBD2	TGTGCCAGCGCGGCGGGGGGCTCACACTCCTACGAGCAGTACTTC	CASAAGGSHSYEQYF
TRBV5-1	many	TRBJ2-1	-	TGCGCCAGCAGCTTGGGGACTCGCGATTTTCGGCAGTTCTTC	CASSLGTRDFRQFF
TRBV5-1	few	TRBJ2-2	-	TGCGCCAGCAGCTTGTTTGGCAGCAGAAGGGCAAACACCGGGGAGCTGTTTTTT	CASSLFGSRRANTGELFF
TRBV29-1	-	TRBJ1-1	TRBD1	TGCAGCGTTGAGCCTGGGGGACAGAGCCCTGAAGCTTTCTTT	CSVEPGGQSPEAFF
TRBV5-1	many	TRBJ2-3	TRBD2	TGCGCCAGCAGGCGAGGGACTAGTCGGGTAGATACGCAGTATTTT	CASRRGTSRVDTQYF
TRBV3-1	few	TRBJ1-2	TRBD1	TGTGCCAGCAGCCCGGGGACAGGGTTTGGATCCTATCGGGGCTACACCTTC	CASSPGTGFGSYRGYTF
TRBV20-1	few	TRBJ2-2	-	TGCAGTGCTAGATTTTTAGACAGGGCGGGAACCGGGGAGCTGTTTTTT	CSARFLDRAGTGELFF
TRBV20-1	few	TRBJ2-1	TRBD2	TGCAGTGCTAGCCTAGCGGGAATGGGTGCCTACAATGAGCAGTTCTTC	CSASLAGMGAYNEQFF
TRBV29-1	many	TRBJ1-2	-	TGCAGCGTTGTCACCCCAGGGAGCTTTTATGGCTACACCTTC	CSVVTPGSFYGYTF
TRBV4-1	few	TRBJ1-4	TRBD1	TGCGCCAGCAGCCAAGATAGGGGGCCTAATGAAAAACTGTTTTTT	CASSQDRGPNEKLFF
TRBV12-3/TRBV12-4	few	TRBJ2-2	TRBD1	TGTGCCAGCAGCTCATCCGGACAGGCCGGGGAGCTGTTTTTT	CASSSSGQAGELFF
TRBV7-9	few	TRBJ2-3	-	TGTGCCAGCAGCGCACGATGGGGCGCCTCAGATACGCAGTATTTT	CASSARWGASDTQYF
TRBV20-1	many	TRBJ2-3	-	TGCAGTGCTAGAAAAGAAAATGCCGATACGCAGTATTTT	CSARKENADTQYF
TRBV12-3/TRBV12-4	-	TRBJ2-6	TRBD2	TGTGCCAGCAGTTCGAATAGCGGGAGTTCTGGGGCCAACGTCCTGACTTTC	CASSSNSGSSGANVLTF
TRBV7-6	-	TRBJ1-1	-	TGTGCCAGCGGGGATTCCGGGGGGCCGGCTGAAGCTTTATTT	CASGDSGGPAEALF
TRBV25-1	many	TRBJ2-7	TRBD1	TGTGCCAGCAGTGGCGAGCTTAAGGGGACAGGGGGCGCGTACGAGCAGTACTTC	CASSGELKGTGGAYEQYF
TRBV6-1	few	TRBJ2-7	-	TGTGCCAGCAGTGTAGCAAGGAGCTCCTACGAGCAGTACTTC	CASSVARSSYEQYF
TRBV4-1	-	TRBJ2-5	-	TGCGCCAGCAGCTGGACTGAGGGGGAGACCCAGTACTTC	CASSWTEGETQYF
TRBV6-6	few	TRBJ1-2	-	TGTGCCAGCAGTTACGGAGAGGGCGGCTACACCTTC	CASSYGEGGYTF
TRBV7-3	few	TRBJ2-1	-	TGTGCCAGCAGCTCAAAAGGGGGCAATGAGCAGTTCTTC	CASSSKGGNEQFF
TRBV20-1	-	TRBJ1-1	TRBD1	TGCAGTGCTAGAGGGGAAACAGGGGGTGACACTGAAGCTTTCTTT	CSARGETGGDTEAFF
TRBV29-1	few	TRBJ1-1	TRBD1	TGCAGCGTTGAAAGGGACAGGGGGCGCGGGGCTTTCTTT	CSVERDRGRGAFF
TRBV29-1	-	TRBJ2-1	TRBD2	TGCAGCGTTGCCCGGACTAGCGCTGGGGTCAATGAGCAGTTCTTC	CSVARTSAGVNEQFF
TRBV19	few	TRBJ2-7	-	TGTGCCAGTAACGAGGGCTCCTACGAGCAGTACTTC	CASNEGSYEQYF
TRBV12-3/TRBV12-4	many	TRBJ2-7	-	TGTGCCAGCAGTTTTGAAGTAGGCGAGCAGTACTTC	CASSFEVGEQYF
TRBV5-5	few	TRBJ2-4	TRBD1	TGTGCCAGCAGCTTGGCGCCCGGGACAGGGCAAAACATTCAGTACTTC	CASSLAPGTGQNIQYF
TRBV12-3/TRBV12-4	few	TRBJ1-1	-	TGTGCCAGCAGACAGGGAGGTACTGAAGCTTTCTTT	CASRQGGTEAFF
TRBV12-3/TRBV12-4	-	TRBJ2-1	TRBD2	TGTGCCAGCACCGCGTCACTAGCGGGGGGGCAGGGGCAGTTCTTC	CASTASLAGGQGQFF
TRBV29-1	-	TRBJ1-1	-	TGCAGCGTCACCCTCCAAACGAACACTGAAGCTTTCTTT	CSVTLQTNTEAFF
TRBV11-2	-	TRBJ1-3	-	TGTGCCAGCAGCTCTCGCGGGACGCCGTGGCGACCATCTGGAAACACCATATATTTT	CASSSRGTPWRPSGNTIYF
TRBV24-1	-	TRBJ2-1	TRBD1	TGTGCCACCAGTGATTTCGCGCGGGGCGGGACAGGAAGTTCCAATGAGCAGTTCTTC	CATSDFARGGTGSSNEQFF
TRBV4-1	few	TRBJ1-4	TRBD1	TGCGCCAGCAGCCAAGATAGGACCGGCGACAGGGTCGAAAAACTGTTTTTT	CASSQDRTGDRVEKLFF
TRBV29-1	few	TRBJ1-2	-	TGCAGCGTTGAAAACCAGGGCGTAGGTGGCTACACCTTC	CSVENQGVGGYTF